This T cell receptor beta chain was sequenced during a study of blood T cell repertoires in COVID-19. Assay used: immunoSEQ multiplex PCR; TCRdb lists only in-frame clones, some missing. The sample lists fewer than 90,000 clones, 88% occurring once. CDR1 is SGHTA and CDR2 is FQGNSA in the germline V gene. Trimming took off 7 bases at V and 0 bases at J, with 17 bases between the two ends. This CDR3 is 16 amino acids long. The chain couples TRBV7-2 to TRBJ2-3, with D possibly matching TRBD2 (5 bases). Sequencing was performed on peripheral blood. This clonotype originated in a human donor in a cohort sampled during active COVID-19. For the CDR3, the DNA is TGTGCCAGCACCCCCGACATGGGCGGGAGCACAGATACGCAGTATTTT. Protein sequence: CASTPDMGGSTDTQYF. The variable domain in full, completed from reference TRBV7-2 and TRBJ2-3, reads GAGVSQSPSNKVTEKGKDVELRCDPISGHTALYWYRQSLGQGLEFLIYFQGNSAPDKSGLPSDRFSAERTGGSVSTLTIQRTQQEDSAVYLCASTPDMGGSTDTQYFGPGTRLTVL.